Sequencing of this T cell receptor (beta chain) was carried out in a study of blood T cells in healthy people across ages. About 10 milliliters of peripheral blood were drawn from each donor into EDTA-treated tubes. Using a J-beta primer mix together with a sample-barcoded 5' primer, a second PCR was run for about 6 to 11 cycles. The template-switch adaptor was a 5' adaptor with 12 random nucleotides. It tagged each cDNA molecule. One entry per CDR3 protein, called by TCRdb with MiXCR from the 5' RACE reads. The table has 780,000 or so distinct CDR3 sequences, about 53% seen once; the top ten hold about 42%. Study-level results: Roughly linearly, TCR beta diversity per million T cells fell as age increased. The study found TCR beta diversity correlated strongly with naive T cell percentage.

This clonotype was picked up a small number of times. Antigen specificity is unknown. The CDR3 extends over 18 amino acids. Per germline, CDR1 KGHSH and CDR2 LQKENI. Trimming at V came to 1 base and at J to 0 bases, leaving 5 bases not matched to a gene. The chain joins TRBV18 to TRBJ2-6; the match to TRBD1 covers 8 bases. This sequence was found in a man older than 75 in good health. Sequences were obtained from blood. The CDR3 bases are TGTGCCAGCTCACCACTTCCAGGGGGCGACTCTGGGGCCAACGTCCTGACTTTC. The encoded protein is CASSPLPGGDSGANVLTF.